Following are 15 T cell receptor beta chains from one sample sequenced in a study of T cell repertoires in aging, cancer and after chemotherapy. TRB rearrangements spanning V, D and J were amplified using mixed TRB-A/B primers. TCRdb passed the multiplex PCR reads through MiXCR, listing each CDR3 protein once. Here the sample spans some 7,700 distinct CDR3 sequences, about 30% being singletons. The template was genomic DNA from peripheral blood, not RNA. Material: blood. The receptors derive from a human donor in good health.

V usage is TRBV12-3 or TRBV12-4 and J usage is TRBJ1-5, with 10 bases matching TRBD1. Trimming cost V 8 bases and J 2 bases; bases outside gene matches: 6. CDR3 length: 15 amino acids. This chain's CDR3 is CASSPGTGGNQPQHF. CDR3 DNA sequence: TGTGCCAGCTCACCCGGGACAGGGGGCAATCAGCCCCAGCATTTT.

V usage is TRBV11-1 and J usage is TRBJ1-2; TRBD1 is a possible D gene (6 bases). Germline CDR1 SGHAT, CDR2 FQDESV (reference sequence). Between the trimmed V and J ends, which lost 6 bases and 7 bases, there was a span of 12 bases. The CDR3 runs to 12 residues. CDR3 region: CASSFDRTGYTF. The CDR3 region has the DNA TGTGCCAGCAGTTTCGACAGGACTGGCTACACCTTC.

This chain uses TRBV19 with TRBJ1-2; the D is unclear. The length of the CDR3 is 11 residues. Germline CDR1 reads LNHDA; CDR2 reads SQIVND (reference sequence). The V and J ends lost 6 bases and 4 bases respectively, with 6 bases between them. CDR3 sequence (DNA): TGTGCCAGTAGATCGGTCTATGGCTACACCTTC. Its translation: CASRSVYGYTF.

This clonotype appeared a few times. The chain recombines TRBV5-6 with TRBJ2-7; D could derive from TRBD1 or TRBD2 (6 bases each). The CDR3 totals 23 residues. Germline assignment: CDR1 SGHDT and CDR2 YYEEEE. V lost 0 bases and J 3 bases, leaving 37 bases between the germline ends. The CDR3 bases are TGTGCCAGCAGCTTGGCCCAACACGCTAGACAGGCCCAAAGTTGGGAGGTTGTCTACGAGCAGTACTTC. This sequence encodes CASSLAQHARQAQSWEVVYEQYF.

The V call is TRBV29-1, the J call TRBJ1-3, with D unresolved. The CDR3 runs to 13 residues. Germline-derived CDR1 and CDR2 are SQVTM and ANQGSEA. V lost 7 bases to trimming and J lost 1 base, with 11 bases between them. The CDR3 DNA is TGCAGCGCAACGGAAGGGTCTGGAAACACCATATATTTT. Protein: CSATEGSGNTIYF.

In its sample, this clonotype was seen a few times. This rearrangement joins TRBV6-1 to TRBJ1-5, with TRBD1 identical over 9 bases. The CDR3 has 15 residues. Germline V gene data show CDR1 as MNHNS and CDR2 as SASEGT. V was pared by 4 bases and J by 6 bases, with 7 bases of the junction left unmatched. CDR3 sequence reads: CASSGQGQGGQPQHF. CDR3 DNA: TGTGCCAGCAGTGGGCAGGGACAGGGAGGTCAGCCCCAGCATTTT.

The sample holds a few counts of this clonotype. This rearrangement joins TRBV5-6 to TRBJ2-5, with D unresolved. Germline V lookup: CDR1 SGHDT, CDR2 YYEEEE. V was cut by 0 bases and J by 9 bases, with 12 bases left in between. This CDR3 has 13 amino acids. CDR3 in amino acids: CASSLDGEAAQYF. The CDR3 DNA reads TGTGCCAGCAGCTTGGACGGCGAGGCCGCCCAGTACTTC. Complete variable domain (other parts from reference TRBV5-6 and TRBJ2-5): DAGVTQSPTHLIKTRGQQVTLRCSPKSGHDTVSWYQQALGQGPQFIFQYYEEEERQRGNFPDRFSGHQFPNYSSELNVNALLLGDSALYLCASSLDGEAAQYFGPGTRLLVL.

The chain employs TRBV19 and TRBJ1-5; unclear D gene. CDR1 and CDR2 (germline): LNHDA, SQIVND (reference sequence). The CDR3 spans 15 residues. Trimming cost V 1 base and J 7 bases, with 14 bases left between them. CDR3 DNA: TGTGCCAGTAGTATAGTTCGGGAGATACCGCAGCCCCAGCATTTT. It translates to CASSIVREIPQPQHF.

The chain links TRBV27 to TRBJ1-5; the D is unclear. Trimming stripped 8 bases from V and 6 bases from J, with 11 bases between. This CDR3 has 12 residues. From germline, CDR1 is MNHEY and CDR2 SMNVEV (reference sequence). The CDR3 coding sequence is TGTGCCAGCGGGCTGGAAACTCAGCCCCAGCATTTT. As protein: CASGLETQPQHF.

Concerning this clonotype itself: The germline gene is not matched at one end of the junction; a read error may be the cause. The chain uses TRBV5-3 and TRBJ1-1; D remains unclear. TRBV5-3 counts as an open reading frame of uncertain function. This CDR3 is built from 14 residues. The CDR3 sequence: CASSLPKSNTEAFF. The CDR3 coding sequence is TGTGCCAGCAGCTTACCGAAGTCGAACACTGAAGCTTTCTTT.

A few counts support this clonotype. The CDR3 region has the DNA TGTGCCAGTAGTATAGGTGACAGGCTGAGTAATTCACCCCTCCACTTT. This gives the protein CASSIGDRLSNSPLHF. The chain recombines TRBV19 with TRBJ1-6, with TRBD1 as a possible D gene (6 bases). V dropped 1 base and J dropped 6 bases, with 13 bases sitting between them. Germline-derived CDR1 and CDR2 are LNHDA and SQIVND (reference sequence). CDR3 length equals 16 residues.

This clonotype qualifies as medium-sized (0.01 to 0.1%). The gene calls are TRBV6-4 and TRBJ2-2; 9 nucleotides agree with TRBD1. The germline CDR1 and CDR2 sequences are MRHNA and SNTAGT. The CDR3 is 14 residues long. Trimming took 7 bases from V and 3 from J; bases not matched to a gene: 3. The CDR3 DNA reads TGTGCCAGCAAAGACAGGGGGGACACCGGGGAGCTGTTTTTT. It codes for CASKDRGDTGELFF.

The chain recombines TRBV7-6 with TRBJ2-1, with 7 bases lining up with TRBD2. Trimming took 9 bases from V and 0 from J; bases not matched to a gene: 11. CDR3 length: 16 residues. Germline V lookup: CDR1 SGHVS, CDR2 FNYEAQ. CDR3 nucleotides: TGTGCCAGTGTCTCCCTGGGGGGGAGCTCCTACAATGAGCAGTTCTTC. As protein: CASVSLGGSSYNEQFF.

The table lists this clonotype with a count of one. J is TRBJ1-2 and V is TRBV12-3 or TRBV12-4, with no clear D. The CDR3 has 13 amino acids. V lost 4 bases and J lost 6, with 12 bases in between. Written as DNA, the CDR3 is TGTGCCAGCAGTTACGGATCCGGCGATGGCTACACCTTC. Translating gives CASSYGSGDGYTF.

This chain connects TRBV12-3 or TRBV12-4 to TRBJ1-2, with TRBD1 as a possible D gene (5 bases). CDR3 size: 13 residues. V lost 5 bases, J lost 6 bases, and 13 bases lay in between. The CDR3 reads CASSRDLGNGYTF. In DNA form, the CDR3 reads TGTGCCAGCAGTCGGGACCTTGGAAATGGCTACACCTTC.